This passage covers 11 T cell receptor beta chains from one sample sequenced in a study of OX40 agonist ivuxolimab in advanced cancers. TCRdb keeps only in-frame clones here, not all; method: immunoSEQ multiplex PCR. The sample shows around 70,000 clones, 80% to 90% of them seen only once. This material consisted of CD4+ or CD8+ T cells sorted from blood, taken in a trial of the OX40 agonist ivuxolimab. These receptors were taken from an adult with an advanced solid tumor such as melanoma, head and neck, liver or kidney cancer.

This clone was counted once. V usage is TRBV19 and J usage is TRBJ2-5, with D possibly being TRBD2 (6 bases). Germline V gives CDR1 LNHDA, CDR2 SQIVND (reference sequence). The CDR3 is 14 amino acids. Trimming took off 6 bases at V and 4 bases at J, with 15 bases between the two ends. CDR3 nucleotide sequence: TGTGCCAGTAGCGAGACGGGGCGGGGAGAGACCCAGTACTTC. Amino acids: CASSETGRGETQYF.

The chain couples TRBV10-3 to TRBJ2-3, with no clear D. V was shortened by 2 bases and J by 6 bases, with 12 bases between the two germline ends. The CDR3 totals 14 residues. CDR1 and CDR2 (germline): ENHRY, SYGVKD. CDR3 protein: CAISEPFDTDTQYF. CDR3 nucleotide sequence: TGTGCCATCAGTGAGCCGTTCGACACCGATACGCAGTATTTT.

The rearrangement links TRBV7-2 to TRBJ2-1; 13 positions agree with TRBD2. The CDR3 spans 18 residues. Germline V gene data show CDR1 as SGHTA and CDR2 as FQGNSA. J was trimmed by 1 base and V by 4 bases; bases with no gene match: 7. CDR3 bases: TGTGCCAGCAGCTCATCCCGGACTAGCGGGGGATCCTACAATGAGCAGTTCTTC. This gives the protein CASSSSRTSGGSYNEQFF.

The chain joins TRBV5-6 to TRBJ1-1; tentatively, D is TRBD1 (5 bases). The germline gives CDR1 SGHDT, CDR2 YYEEEE. The CDR3 spans 14 residues. V lost 6 bases and J lost 3, with 15 bases in between. CDR3 sequence (DNA): TGTGCCAGCACCGACAGTGGGCCGGACACTGAAGCTTTCTTT. Residues: CASTDSGPDTEAFF.

The sample holds a few counts of this clone. Within the sample, other DNA sequences also encode this same CDR3. This chain joins TRBV5-1 and TRBJ2-5; 15 nucleotides line up with TRBD2. J gave up 5 bases and V 0 bases, and 2 bases lay outside the gene matches. CDR1 SGHRS and CDR2 YFSETQ come from the germline V gene. The CDR3 sequence is 16 residues long. DNA of the CDR3: TGCGCCAGCAGCTTGGGGACTAGCGGGGGGGCCGAGACCCAGTACTTC. Its protein product is CASSLGTSGGAETQYF. The whole variable domain, remainder taken from reference TRBV5-1 and TRBJ2-5, is KAGVTQTPRYLIKTRGQQVTLSCSPISGHRSVSWYQQTPGQGLQFLFEYFSETQRNKGNFPGRFSGRQFSNSRSEMNVSTLELGDSALYLCASSLGTSGGAETQYFGPGTRLLVL.

V and J are TRBV5-1 and TRBJ1-2; D remains unclear. Trimming removed 0 bases at V and 5 bases at J, with 8 bases between. This CDR3 spans 13 amino acids. CDR1 is SGHRS, CDR2 YFSETQ, per germline. The CDR3 sequence is CASSLEAAYGYTF. As DNA, the CDR3 is TGCGCCAGCAGCTTGGAGGCAGCTTATGGCTACACCTTC.

The chain combines TRBV7-9 with TRBJ1-5; D is unresolved. The germline CDR1 and CDR2 sequences are SEHNR and FQNEAQ (reference sequence). This CDR3 is 13 amino acids long. V was clipped by 3 bases and J by 1 base, with 4 bases between them. CDR3 region: CASSLKSNQPQHF. The CDR3 region has the DNA TGTGCCAGCAGCTTGAAAAGCAATCAGCCCCAGCATTTT.

This clone was observed once. The V call is TRBV5-5, the J call TRBJ1-1, with no clear D. CDR1 is SGHKS and CDR2 is YYEKEE in the germline V gene (reference sequence). With 2 bases removed from V and 1 base from J, the gap between germline ends came to 9 bases. The CDR3 runs to 14 residues. The CDR3 reads CASSFRSQNTEAFF. The CDR3 DNA sequence: TGTGCCAGCAGCTTTAGGTCACAGAACACTGAAGCTTTCTTT.

This clone counts as medium-sized. This sequence joins TRBV27 and TRBJ1-2; 8 nucleotides line up with TRBD1. V dropped 1 base and J dropped 6; count of bases not matched to a gene: 4. The CDR3 consists of 14 residues. Germline CDR1 and CDR2: MNHEY and SMNVEV (reference sequence). The DNA for the CDR3 is TGTGCCAGCAGTTTATTAACAGGGGGAGATGGCTACACCTTC. This codes for CASSLLTGGDGYTF.

The CDR3: CASSLPMTGSREQYF. CDR3 nucleotides: TGTGCCAGCAGTTTGCCCATGACAGGGTCGCGCGAGCAGTACTTC. The chain joins TRBV28 to TRBJ2-7; 7 bases fit TRBD1. Unmatched junction bases numbered 11, after V lost 3 bases and J lost 6 bases. Germline CDR1 is MDHEN and CDR2 is SYDVKM. The CDR3 has 15 amino acids.

The gene calls are TRBV7-9 and TRBJ2-3; D perhaps matches TRBD2 (6 bases). From germline, CDR1 is SEHNR and CDR2 FQNEAQ (reference sequence). The CDR3 contains 14 residues. Trimming took 4 bases from V and 2 from J, leaving 10 bases between them. The CDR3 bases are TGTGCCAGCAGCTCGGGACTTTTCACAGATACGCAGTATTTT. Protein sequence: CASSSGLFTDTQYF. The whole variable domain, remainder taken from reference TRBV7-9 and TRBJ2-3, is DTGVSQNPRHKITKRGQNVTFRCDPISEHNRLYWYRQTLGQGPEFLTYFQNEAQLEKSRLLSDRFSAERPKGSFSTLEIQRTEQGDSAMYLCASSSGLFTDTQYFGPGTRLTVL.